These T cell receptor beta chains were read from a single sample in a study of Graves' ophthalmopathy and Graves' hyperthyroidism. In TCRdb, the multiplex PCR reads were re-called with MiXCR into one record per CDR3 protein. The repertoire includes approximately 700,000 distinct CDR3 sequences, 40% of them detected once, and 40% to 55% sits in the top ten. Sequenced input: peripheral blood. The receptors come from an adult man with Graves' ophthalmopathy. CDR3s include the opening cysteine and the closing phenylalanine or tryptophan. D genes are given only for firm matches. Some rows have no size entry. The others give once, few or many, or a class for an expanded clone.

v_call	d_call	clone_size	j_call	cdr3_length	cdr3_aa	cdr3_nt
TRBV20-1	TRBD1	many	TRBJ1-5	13	CSATGQGVPPQHF	TGCAGTGCTACGGGACAGGGGGTCCCTCCCCAGCATTTT
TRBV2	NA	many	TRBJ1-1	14	CASSEARLNTEAFF	TGTGCCAGCAGTGAAGCAAGACTGAACACTGAAGCTTTCTTT
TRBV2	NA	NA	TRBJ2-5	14	CASRAARAQETQYF	TGTGCCAGCAGAGCAGCTCGGGCACAAGAGACCCAGTACTTC
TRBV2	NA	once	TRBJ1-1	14	CASSLKAGNTEAFF	TGTGCCAGCAGTCTCAAGGCGGGGAACACTGAAGCTTTCTTT
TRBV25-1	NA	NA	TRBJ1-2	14	CASRDRGSTYGYTF	TGTGCCAGCAGAGATCGCGGATCAACCTATGGCTACACCTTC
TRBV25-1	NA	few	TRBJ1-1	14	CASSYTGIGTEAFF	TGTGCCAGCAGTTACACAGGTATCGGGACTGAAGCTTTCTTT
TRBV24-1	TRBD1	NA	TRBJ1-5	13	CASSDRDKQPQHF	TGTGCCAGCAGCGACAGGGATAAGCAGCCCCAGCATTTT
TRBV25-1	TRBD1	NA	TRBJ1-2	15	CASRGQGVSIYGYTF	TGTGCCAGCCGGGGACAGGGTGTATCGATCTATGGCTACACCTTC
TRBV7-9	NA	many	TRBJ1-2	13	CASSSGQNYGYTF	TGTGCCAGCAGCTCAGGACAGAACTATGGCTACACCTTC
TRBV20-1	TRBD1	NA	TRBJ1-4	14	CRAKTGTGGEKLFF	TGCAGAGCCAAAACCGGGACAGGAGGTGAAAAACTGTTTTTT
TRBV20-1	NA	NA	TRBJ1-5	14	CSAATVYSNQPQHF	TGCAGTGCTGCCACGGTTTATAGCAATCAGCCCCAGCATTTT
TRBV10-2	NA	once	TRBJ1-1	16	CASRTRAGTGHTEAFF	TGCGCCAGCAGGACCCGGGCAGGGACGGGGCACACTGAAGCTTTCTTT
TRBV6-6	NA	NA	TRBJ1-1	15	CASSYGAQQNAEAFF	TGTGCCAGCAGTTACGGCGCCCAACAGAACGCTGAAGCTTTCTTT
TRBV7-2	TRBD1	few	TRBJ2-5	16	CASSLDRSPGRETQYF	TGTGCCAGCTCACTGGACAGGTCCCCGGGGCGAGAGACCCAGTACTTC
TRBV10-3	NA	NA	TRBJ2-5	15	CASSEDQGYQETQYF	TGTGCCAGCAGTGAAGACCAGGGGTACCAAGAGACCCAGTACTTC
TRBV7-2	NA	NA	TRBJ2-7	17	CASSYVATRLSSYEQYF	TGTGCCAGCAGCTACGTGGCGACTAGGCTGAGCTCCTACGAGCAGTACTTC
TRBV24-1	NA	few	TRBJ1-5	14	CASSSPGQGQPQHF	TGTGCCAGCAGTTCCCCGGGCCAGGGACAGCCCCAGCATTTT
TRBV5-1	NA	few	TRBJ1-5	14	CASRTGIDNQPQHF	TGCGCCAGCAGGACAGGCATTGACAATCAGCCCCAGCATTTT
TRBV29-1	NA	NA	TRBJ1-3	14	CSVGRGTAGNTIYF	TGCAGCGTTGGTCGCGGGACGGCTGGAAACACCATATATTTT
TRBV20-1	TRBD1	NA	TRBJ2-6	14	CSARTGAGANVLTF	TGCAGTGCTAGAACAGGGGCTGGGGCCAACGTCCTGACTTTC
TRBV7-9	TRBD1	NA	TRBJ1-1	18	CASTLKVPGQTFPTEAFF	TGCGCCAGCACCTTGAAAGTCCCGGGACAGACCTTCCCCACTGAAGCTTTCTTT
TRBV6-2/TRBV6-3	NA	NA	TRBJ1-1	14	CASSCSGGSTEAFF	TGTGCCAGCAGTTGCTCGGGGGGATCGACTGAAGCTTTCTTT
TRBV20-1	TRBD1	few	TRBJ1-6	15	CSARRAGGRESPLHF	TGCAGTGCTAGACGCGCAGGGGGCAGGGAATCACCCCTCCACTTT
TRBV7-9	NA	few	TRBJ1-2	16	CASSLRAGRANYGYTF	TGTGCCAGCAGCTTGAGGGCCGGCAGGGCTAACTATGGCTACACCTTC
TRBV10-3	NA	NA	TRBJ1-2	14	CASSELEGTYGYTF	TGTGCCAGCAGTGAATTGGAGGGCACCTATGGCTACACCTTC
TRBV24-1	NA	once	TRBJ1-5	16	CASRPQGLFGNQPQHF	TGTGCCAGCAGACCCCAAGGACTTTTTGGCAATCAGCCCCAGCATTTT
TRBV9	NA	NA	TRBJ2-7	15	CASSVEGQTTYEQYF	TGTGCCAGCAGCGTTGAGGGGCAGACGACCTACGAGCAGTACTTC
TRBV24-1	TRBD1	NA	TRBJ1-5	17	CASSHNFRTGQDQPQHF	TGTGCCAGCAGCCACAACTTCCGGACAGGGCAGGACCAGCCCCAGCATTTT
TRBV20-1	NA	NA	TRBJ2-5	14	CSARRGGGGETQYF	TGCAGTGCTAGGAGGGGCGGAGGGGGGGAGACCCAGTACTTC
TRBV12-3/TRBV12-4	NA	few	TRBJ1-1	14	CASTLGTLNTEAFF	TGTGCCAGCACCCTCGGGACATTGAACACTGAAGCTTTCTTT
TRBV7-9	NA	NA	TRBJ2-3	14	CASSLARETDTQYF	TGTGCCAGCAGCTTAGCTAGGGAAACAGATACGCAGTATTTT
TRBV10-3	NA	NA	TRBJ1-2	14	CAISRPGQRMGYTF	TGTGCCATCAGTCGACCTGGACAGCGCATGGGCTACACCTTC
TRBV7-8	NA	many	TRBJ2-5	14	CASSLGGWKETQYF	TGTGCCAGCAGCTTAGGAGGGTGGAAAGAGACCCAGTACTTC
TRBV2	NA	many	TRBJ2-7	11	CASSITYEQYF	TGTGCCAGCAGCATCACCTACGAGCAGTACTTC
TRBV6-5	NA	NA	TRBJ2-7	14	CASSFWGRANEQYF	TGTGCCAGCAGTTTTTGGGGCAGGGCCAACGAGCAGTACTTC
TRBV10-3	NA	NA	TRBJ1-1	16	CAISESTRPRNTEAFF	TGTGCCATCAGTGAGTCGACTCGGCCCAGGAACACTGAAGCTTTCTTT
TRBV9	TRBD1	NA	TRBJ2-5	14	CASSRDRGVKTQYF	TGTGCCAGCAGCCGCGACAGGGGGGTAAAGACCCAGTACTTC
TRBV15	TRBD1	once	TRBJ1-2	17	CATSRDKTGTGNYGYTF	TGTGCCACCAGCAGAGACAAGACAGGGACTGGAAACTATGGCTACACCTTC
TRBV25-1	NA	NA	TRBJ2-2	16	CASSEARAMNTGELFF	TGTGCCAGCAGCGAAGCGAGGGCTATGAACACCGGGGAGCTGTTTTTT
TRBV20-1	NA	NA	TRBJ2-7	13	CSARVRSSYEQYF	TGCAGTGCTAGGGTCAGGTCCTCCTACGAGCAGTACTTC
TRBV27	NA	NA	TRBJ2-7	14	CASSSPLSSYEQYF	TGTGCCAGCAGTTCCCCGCTTAGCTCCTACGAGCAGTACTTC
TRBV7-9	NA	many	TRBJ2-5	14	CASSFTGGQETQYF	TGTGCCAGCAGCTTCACTGGCGGCCAAGAGACCCAGTACTTC
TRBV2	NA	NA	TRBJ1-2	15	CASSPPVRGDYGYTF	TGTGCCAGCTCACCACCGGTCAGGGGAGACTATGGCTACACCTTC
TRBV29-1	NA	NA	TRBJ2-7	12	CSVPGQGYEQYF	TGCAGCGTCCCCGGCCAGGGCTACGAGCAGTACTTC
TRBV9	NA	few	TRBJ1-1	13	CAWSTTNLGEAFF	TGTGCCTGGAGTACCACAAACCTTGGTGAAGCTTTCTTT
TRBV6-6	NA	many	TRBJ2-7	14	CASSYGNGPYEQYF	TGTGCCAGCAGTTACGGAAACGGACCCTACGAGCAGTACTTC
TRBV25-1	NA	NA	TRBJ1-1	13	CASSRLFGTEAFF	TGTGCCAGCAGCCGGTTATTTGGGACTGAAGCTTTCTTT